This TCR beta chain came from a study of T cell responses to AZD1222 COVID-19 vaccine. The CDR3 totals 11 residues. Germline V gene lookup returns CDR1 SQVTM and CDR2 ANQGSEA. Trimming removed 6 bases from V and 6 bases from J, with 10 bases in between. TCRdb keeps only in-frame clones here, not all; method: immunoSEQ multiplex PCR. Counted here are about 140,000 clones, roughly 90% occurring once; the ten biggest clones make up about 3%. As for this clone: Its antigen is as yet unknown.

Study-level results: Reportedly, nearly half the spike-specific TCRs target unmutated variant regions.

The sequence was obtained from an adult in good health. The chain couples TRBV29-1 to TRBJ2-3; TRBD2 is a possible D gene (5 bases). The sequencing used peripheral blood, collected on day 0 of AZD1222 vaccination. The CDR3 DNA sequence: TGCAGCGTCCGACGGAGGGATACGCAGTATTTT. It yields the protein CSVRRRDTQYF.